The T cell receptor beta chain described here comes from a study of cytomegalovirus exposure and HLA in healthy donors (dated by TCRdb to the late 2010s). With respect to the entire study: According to an earlier analysis of 550 to 700 of the donors, some 180 million T cells yielded 90 million to 130 million unique TCR beta sequences and about 300 Gb of sequence data. To decide whether each TCR beta V gene segment behaved as functional or pseudogenic, an earlier analysis of fewer than 750 of the donors relied on high-throughput TCR beta sequencing. Rather than using new phenotypic data, the later analysis identified candidate immune exposures from TCR beta sequences and from how often those sequences occurred across donors. Several DR-DQ haplotypes were treated as single units for association and clustering because of strong linkage in the cohort. On average, over 200,000 unique TCR beta nucleotide sequences were sequenced per donor among a few hundred genotyped donors of the cohort, with about 19% of those sequences being non-productive. To predict cytomegalovirus infection status, the study brought together high-throughput TCR immunosequencing, statistical association of individual TCRs with disease status, and machine learning. The study was designed to test whether signatures of past pathogen exposure could be identified by cataloging public T cell receptors. HLA typing covered class I and class II loci at four-digit resolution. Typing coverage differed by locus: A, B, C, DRB1 and DQB1 were typed in roughly 620-630 donors, DQA1 in roughly 500, DPA1 in approximately 610, and DPB1 in 472. Donor age, sex, ethnicity and CMV serostatus were compiled together with the repertoire data. In a later genetic analysis, genome-wide SNP genotypes for about three fifths of the 666 donors were used, and that subset was treated as a discovery cohort. To study patterns of TCR occurrence, a later analysis re-analyzed previously published TCR beta repertoires from around 700 donors and added high-resolution HLA genotyping. Besides the first cohort of 550 to 750 subjects, a separate validation cohort made up of about 120 different subjects was used. Every repertoire in the discovery cohort had been generated on one and the same sequencing platform. The genetic ancestry cluster associated with self-reported Caucasian donors included around four fifths of the roughly 390 genotyped donors. Roughly 310 gigabases of sequencing data and tens of millions of unique TCR sequences were included in an early release covering roughly 700 HLA-typed donors. Using immunosequencing, the study profiled T cell repertoires from about 620 subjects and related those repertoires to cytomegalovirus serostatus. Overall results and qualifications from the work: Linkage disequilibrium might explain the correlated functional status among segregating V segments, but an unknown experimental factor could not be ruled out. Because HLA typing was missing for some donors at each locus, association tests included only the typed subset. According to a later analysis, most CMV-associated TCR beta chains appeared to be HLA-restricted, and the HLA associations seemed to be driven largely by CMV exposure. A later analysis found that HLA-associated TCR beta chains were more clonally expanded and had lower generation probabilities than equally common non-associated chains. A later analysis reported that several top co-occurrence clusters appeared linked to parvovirus B19, influenza, CMV and Epstein-Barr virus. In vitro tests confirmed that a few of the cytomegalovirus-associated TCR beta chains recognize cytomegalovirus antigens. In a later analysis, more than 15,000 TCR beta sequences were associated with specific HLA alleles at a false discovery rate of 0.05. A cluster of highly shared sequence variants was judged likely to represent a technical artifact of the sequencing pipeline. Presence/absence analyses assumed roughly uniform sequencing depth across donors, an assumption that may not hold. The authors suggested that the approach could potentially be extended to other disease states and immunological phenotypes. The study listed 170 or so TCR beta chains as associated with cytomegalovirus. According to a later analysis, TCR association rates differed among HLA loci, with DRB1 alleles showing the most associated TCRs and HLA-C alleles showing the fewest. A later genetic analysis associated a missense DCLRE1C variant with V-gene and J-gene trimming of TCR beta chains, and an independent cohort replicated the association. While some public TCRs were present in many individuals, most TCR sequences turned up only very rarely across donors. Immune exposure information for the cohort was limited to CMV serostatus. In both the original and validation cohorts, the classifier was reported to diagnose cytomegalovirus status with high specificity and sensitivity. When HLA alleles, especially DR and DQ, strongly co-occurred, attributing TCR associations to individual alleles was difficult. A further reported finding was that TCR beta sequences accurately predicted the HLA-A and HLA-B alleles for most subjects in the first cohort. A later genetic analysis reported fewer N-insertions in productive TCRs among donors in an Asian-associated ancestry cluster than the roughly 650-donor mean. The earlier analysis of about 600 of the donors excluded 15 to 20 rarely observed V segments, including chromosome 9 orphons, because counts were too low. In an earlier analysis of more than 450 of the donors, most TCR beta V segments were observed in productive rearrangements about 90% or about 30% of the time, broadly matching IMGT annotations. Only TCR beta chains were sequenced in this cohort, and the absence of alpha or paired-chain data limited detectable features. Because the 87-base-pair reads could not distinguish some IMGT-functional V segments, including TRBV6-2 and TRBV6-3, those segments were excluded.

The cysteine opens and the phenylalanine closes a CDR3 of 13 amino acids. Of all the DNA, just the CDR3 is kept, 39 bases in frame from base 1. CDR1 and CDR2, per the germline V gene, are KGHSH and LQKENI. V and J lose 5 bases and 3 bases, and a span of 11 bases separates them. The library was built by means of the immunoSEQ multiplex PCR assay. For the multiplex PCR, a mixture combining 60 forward primers for TCR Vbeta segments and 13 reverse primers for TCR Jbeta segments was used. The CDR3 region of rearranged TCR beta genes was amplified from genomic DNA by a multiplex PCR assay. The amplified TCR beta libraries were sequenced on the Illumina HiSeq System as 87-base-pair reads. In the paper's pipeline: A later analysis counted approximately 76 million unique TCR beta chains across the 650 to 700 repertoires, and roughly 10 million of these chains were shared by at least two donors. Raw reads were error-corrected and collapsed into unique sequences by a nearest-neighbor algorithm in which closely related sequences were merged to remove PCR and sequencing errors. Alignment of CDR3 sequences to IMGT reference sequences was used to assign V, D and J gene segments. For a sequence to be retained, a match of at least six nucleotides was required to both a V gene segment and a J gene segment. Rearrangements were called productive when the CDR3 lacked stop codons and stayed in frame with V and J; all others were non-productive. Following IMGT convention, CDR3 was defined as the stretch from the second conserved V-encoded cysteine to the conserved J-encoded phenylalanine. The earlier analysis of more than 450 of the donors excluded sequences that lacked an unambiguous match to a single V gene segment. An earlier analysis of a few hundred of the donors called V segments functional above 56.7% productive rearrangements and segregating when the between-donor standard deviation exceeded 5%. A statistical classification framework was built to diagnose cytomegalovirus status from the catalog of TCR beta chain sequences. In a later analysis, V and J genes were assigned by comparing TCR nucleotide sequences against IMGT/GENE-DB human TR gene sequences. A later analysis assigned CDR3 sequences and most-parsimonious VDJ recombination scenarios with the TCRdist pipeline. In a later analysis, each TCR beta chain was defined by its CDR3 amino acid sequence together with its V-gene family, and reads without a unique V-gene family were excluded. In a later analysis, some 600 highly shared, low-generation-probability nucleotide sequences were removed to address suspected cross-contamination and a sequencing artifact. A later analysis calculated a clonal expansion index for each public chain from normalized within-repertoire ranks of inferred template counts. In a later analysis, generation probabilities were computed using a VDJ recombination model fitted to out-of-frame rearrangements, and the results were checked against IGoR. In a later analysis, hypergeometric tests were used to score TCR-TCR, TCR-HLA and TCR-CMV co-occurrence, with a repertoire-size bias correction applied to TCR pairs. To estimate false discovery rates, a later analysis permuted the HLA or CMV assignments 20 times. In a later analysis, co-occurring TCRs were grouped using DBSCAN, and TCRdist sequence similarity was added for clustering within HLA-allele-positive subsets. For co-occurrence clustering, repertoires with fewer than 30,000 or more than 120,000 public chains were excluded, along with roughly five repertoires with anomalous nucleotide sharing. Imported from immuneACCESS, the table was reduced by TCRdb to in-frame sequences with V and J called. These copies leave out some clones; in studies compared against another copy, an unresolved V gene accounts for under half, and the cause of the remainder is not known. The DNA was the basis for D and trimming; V, J and clone size are from that table. Counted in this sample were roughly 190,000 clones; about 59% of them appeared once. The top ten clones comprise just under 3% of the sample.

In total, approximately 690 healthy bone marrow donors made up the cohort. At the time of sampling, all cohort members were nominally healthy, though unrecorded immune exposures were likely present. The donor was CMV seronegative and was included in the group of 352 seronegative cohort members. A peripheral blood sample was provided by each donor, and peripheral blood mononuclear cells were used for TCR beta sequencing. Genomic DNA extraction from the blood cell samples was performed with the Qiagen DNeasy Blood Extraction Kit. Worth noting for this clone: Its antigen is unknown. It has no much larger one-base neighbor in the sample; base qualities were not kept.

The material sequenced was PBMCs. Recombination joined TRBV18 with TRBJ2-7; possibly the D gene is TRBD2, per 5 matching bases. This sequence was found in a man between 40 and 49 years old in good health and CMV-seronegative. The sequenced DNA is TGTGCCAGCTCAGGCGGGCCGAACTACGAGCAGTACTTC. This encodes CASSGGPNYEQYF.